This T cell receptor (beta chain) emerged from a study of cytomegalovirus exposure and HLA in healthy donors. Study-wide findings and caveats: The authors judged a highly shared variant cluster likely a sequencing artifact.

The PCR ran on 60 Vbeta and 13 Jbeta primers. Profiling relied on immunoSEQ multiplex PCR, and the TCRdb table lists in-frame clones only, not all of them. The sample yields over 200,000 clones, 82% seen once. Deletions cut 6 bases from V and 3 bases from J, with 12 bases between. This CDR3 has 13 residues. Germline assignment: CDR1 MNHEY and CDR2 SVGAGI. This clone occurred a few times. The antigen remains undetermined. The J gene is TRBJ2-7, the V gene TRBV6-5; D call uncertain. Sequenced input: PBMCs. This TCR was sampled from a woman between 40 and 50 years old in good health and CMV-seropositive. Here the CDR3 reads CASSLRSRYEQYF. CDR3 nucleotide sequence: TGTGCCAGCAGCCTCAGGTCCCGCTACGAGCAGTACTTC.